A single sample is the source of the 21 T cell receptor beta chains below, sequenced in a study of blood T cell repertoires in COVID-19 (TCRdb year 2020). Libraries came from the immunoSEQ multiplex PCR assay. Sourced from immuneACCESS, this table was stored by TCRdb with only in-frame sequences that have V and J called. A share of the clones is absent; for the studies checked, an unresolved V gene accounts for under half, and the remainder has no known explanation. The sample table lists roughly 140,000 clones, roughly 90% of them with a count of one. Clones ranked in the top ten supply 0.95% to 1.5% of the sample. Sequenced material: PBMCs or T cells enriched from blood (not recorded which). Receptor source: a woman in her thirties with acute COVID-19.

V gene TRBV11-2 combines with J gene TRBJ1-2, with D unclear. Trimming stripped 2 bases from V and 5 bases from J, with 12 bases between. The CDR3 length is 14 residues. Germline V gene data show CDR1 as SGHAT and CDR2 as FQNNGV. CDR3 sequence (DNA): TGTGCCAGCAGCTTATTGGGGAGCTCGTATGGCTACACCTTC. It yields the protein CASSLLGSSYGYTF. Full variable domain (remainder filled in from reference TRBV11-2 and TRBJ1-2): EAGVAQSPRYKIIEKRQSVAFWCNPISGHATLYWYQQILGQGPKLLIQFQNNGVVDDSQLPKDRFSAERLKGVDSTLKIQPAKLEDSAVYLCASSLLGSSYGYTFGSGTRLTVV.

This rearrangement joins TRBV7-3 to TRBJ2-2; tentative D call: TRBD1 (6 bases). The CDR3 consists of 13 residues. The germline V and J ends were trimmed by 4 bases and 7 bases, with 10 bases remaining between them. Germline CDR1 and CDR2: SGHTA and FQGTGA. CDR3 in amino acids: CASSSKDSGELFF. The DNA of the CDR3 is TGTGCCAGCAGCTCCAAGGACAGCGGGGAGCTGTTTTTT.

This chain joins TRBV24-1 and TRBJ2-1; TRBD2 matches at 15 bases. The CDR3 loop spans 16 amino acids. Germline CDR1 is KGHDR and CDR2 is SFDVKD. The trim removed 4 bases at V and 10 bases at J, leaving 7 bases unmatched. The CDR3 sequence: CATSDPGLAGGYEQFF. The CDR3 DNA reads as TGTGCCACCAGTGACCCGGGACTAGCGGGAGGATACGAGCAGTTCTTC.

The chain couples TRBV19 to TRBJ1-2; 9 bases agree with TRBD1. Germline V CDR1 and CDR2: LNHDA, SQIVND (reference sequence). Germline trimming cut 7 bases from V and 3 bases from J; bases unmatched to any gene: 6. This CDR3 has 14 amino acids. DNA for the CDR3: TGTGCCAGTATTCGACAGGGGGACGACTATGGCTACACCTTC. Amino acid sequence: CASIRQGDDYGYTF.

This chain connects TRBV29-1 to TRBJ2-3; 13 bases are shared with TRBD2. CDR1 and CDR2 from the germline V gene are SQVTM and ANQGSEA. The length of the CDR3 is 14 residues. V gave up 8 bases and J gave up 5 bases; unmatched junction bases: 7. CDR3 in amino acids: CSSRLAGGRDTQYF. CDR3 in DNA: TGCAGCTCGCGACTAGCGGGAGGTAGAGATACGCAGTATTTT.

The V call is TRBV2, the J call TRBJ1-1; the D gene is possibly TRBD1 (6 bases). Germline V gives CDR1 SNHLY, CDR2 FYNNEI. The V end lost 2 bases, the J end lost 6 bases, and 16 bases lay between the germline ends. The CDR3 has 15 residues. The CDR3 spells CASSELVRTEAEAFF. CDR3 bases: TGTGCCAGCAGTGAATTAGTACGGACAGAAGCTGAAGCTTTCTTT.

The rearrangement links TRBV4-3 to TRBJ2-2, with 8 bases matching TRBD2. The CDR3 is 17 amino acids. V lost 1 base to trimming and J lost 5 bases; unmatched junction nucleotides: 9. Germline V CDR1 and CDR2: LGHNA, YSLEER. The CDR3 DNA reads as TGCGCCAGCAGCCAAGCCCGAGCGGGAGTTCGGACCGGGGAGCTGTTTTTT. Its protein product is CASSQARAGVRTGELFF.

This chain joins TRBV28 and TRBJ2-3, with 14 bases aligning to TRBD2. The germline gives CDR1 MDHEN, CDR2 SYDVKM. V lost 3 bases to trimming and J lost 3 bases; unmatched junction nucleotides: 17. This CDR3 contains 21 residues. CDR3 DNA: TGTGCCAGCAGTTTTTCGGCTGGGACTAGCGGGAGTCGAATTCATACAGATACGCAGTATTTT. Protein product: CASSFSAGTSGSRIHTDTQYF.

The CDR3 nucleotides are TGTGCCAGCACAACCAACAGGGGTAGCTCCTACGAGCAGTACTTC. Translated, it gives CASTTNRGSSYEQYF. The chain couples TRBV25-1 to TRBJ2-7; 7 bases are shared with TRBD1. The CDR3 is made up of 15 amino acids. Germline V lookup: CDR1 MGHDK, CDR2 SYGVNS. The V gene end was trimmed by 7 bases and the J gene end by 0 bases; junction bases not matched to a gene: 9.

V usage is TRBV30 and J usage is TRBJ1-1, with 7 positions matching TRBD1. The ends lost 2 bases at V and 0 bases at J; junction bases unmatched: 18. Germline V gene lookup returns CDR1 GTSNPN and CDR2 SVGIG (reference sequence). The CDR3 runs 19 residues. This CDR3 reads CAWSLGTEGWGSLNTEAFF. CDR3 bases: TGTGCCTGGAGTCTTGGGACAGAAGGATGGGGTAGTCTGAACACTGAAGCTTTCTTT.

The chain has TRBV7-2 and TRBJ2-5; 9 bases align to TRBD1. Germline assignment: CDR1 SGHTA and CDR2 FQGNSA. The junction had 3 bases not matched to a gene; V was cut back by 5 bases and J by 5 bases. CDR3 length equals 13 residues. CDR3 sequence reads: CASSPGQGETQYF. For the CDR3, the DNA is TGTGCCAGCAGCCCCGGACAGGGGGAGACCCAGTACTTC.

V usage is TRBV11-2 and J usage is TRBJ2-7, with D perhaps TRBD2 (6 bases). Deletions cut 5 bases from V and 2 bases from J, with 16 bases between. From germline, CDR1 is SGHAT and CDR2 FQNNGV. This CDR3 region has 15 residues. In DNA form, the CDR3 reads TGTGCCAGCAGCCCGGAGGTAGCGGTAACCTACGAGCAGTACTTC. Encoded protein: CASSPEVAVTYEQYF.

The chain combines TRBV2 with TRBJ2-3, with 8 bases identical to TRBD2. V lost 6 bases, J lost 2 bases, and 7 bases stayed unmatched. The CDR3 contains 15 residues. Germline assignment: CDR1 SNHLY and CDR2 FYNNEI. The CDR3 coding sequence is TGTGCCAGCAGCGTAGCGGGGATAAACACAGATACGCAGTATTTT. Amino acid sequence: CASSVAGINTDTQYF.

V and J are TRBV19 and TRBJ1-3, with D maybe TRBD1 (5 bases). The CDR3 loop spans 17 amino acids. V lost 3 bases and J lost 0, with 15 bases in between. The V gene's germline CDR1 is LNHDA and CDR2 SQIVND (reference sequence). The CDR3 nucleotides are TGTGCCAGTAGTATCACGAAGGGGCCAGCCTCTGGAAACACCATATATTTT. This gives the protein CASSITKGPASGNTIYF.

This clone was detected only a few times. CDR3: CASSWARGAPGGYTF. CDR3 bases: TGTGCCAGCAGTTGGGCCAGGGGCGCCCCCGGTGGCTACACCTTC. The genes are TRBV28 and TRBJ1-2, with D maybe TRBD1 (6 bases). The V gene lost 4 bases and the J gene lost 7 bases, with 19 bases spanning the gap. This CDR3 has 15 amino acids. CDR1 MDHEN and CDR2 SYDVKM come from the germline V gene.

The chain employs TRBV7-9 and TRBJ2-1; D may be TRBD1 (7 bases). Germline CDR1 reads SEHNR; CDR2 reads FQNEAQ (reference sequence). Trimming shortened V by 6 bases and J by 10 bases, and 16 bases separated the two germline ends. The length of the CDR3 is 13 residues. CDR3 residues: CASRSTSGGEQFF. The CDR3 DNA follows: TGTGCCAGCAGATCAACCTCAGGGGGGGAGCAGTTCTTC. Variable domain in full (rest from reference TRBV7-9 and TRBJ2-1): DTGVSQNPRHKITKRGQNVTFRCDPISEHNRLYWYRQTLGQGPEFLTYFQNEAQLEKSRLLSDRFSAERPKGSFSTLEIQRTEQGDSAMYLCASRSTSGGEQFFGPGTRLTVL.

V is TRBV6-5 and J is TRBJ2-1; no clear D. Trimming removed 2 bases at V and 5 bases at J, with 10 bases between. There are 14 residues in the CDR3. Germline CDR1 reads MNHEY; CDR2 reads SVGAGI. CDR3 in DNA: TGTGCCAGCAGTTACGACATCAGCCACAATGAGCAGTTCTTC. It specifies CASSYDISHNEQFF.

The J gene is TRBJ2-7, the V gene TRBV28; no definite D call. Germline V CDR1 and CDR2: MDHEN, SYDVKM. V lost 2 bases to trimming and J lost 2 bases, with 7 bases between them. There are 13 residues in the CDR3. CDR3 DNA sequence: TGTGCCAGCAGTTTACTAGAGACCTACGAGCAGTACTTC. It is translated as CASSLLETYEQYF. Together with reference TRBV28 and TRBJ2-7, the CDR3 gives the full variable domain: DVKVTQSSRYLVKRTGEKVFLECVQDMDHENMFWYRQDPGLGLRLIYFSYDVKMKEKGDIPEGYSVSREKKERFSLILESASTNQTSMYLCASSLLETYEQYFGPGTRLTVT.

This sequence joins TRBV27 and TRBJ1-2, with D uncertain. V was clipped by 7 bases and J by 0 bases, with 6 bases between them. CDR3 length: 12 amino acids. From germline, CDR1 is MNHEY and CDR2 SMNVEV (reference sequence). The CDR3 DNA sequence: TGTGCCAGCAAAGGAGCTAACTATGGCTACACCTTC. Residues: CASKGANYGYTF.

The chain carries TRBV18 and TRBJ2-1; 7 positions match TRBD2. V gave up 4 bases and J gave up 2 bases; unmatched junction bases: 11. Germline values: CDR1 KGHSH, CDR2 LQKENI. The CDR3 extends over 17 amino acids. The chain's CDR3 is CASSLGVAGAPYNEQFF. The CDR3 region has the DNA TGTGCCAGCTCACTCGGGGTAGCGGGCGCTCCCTACAATGAGCAGTTCTTC.

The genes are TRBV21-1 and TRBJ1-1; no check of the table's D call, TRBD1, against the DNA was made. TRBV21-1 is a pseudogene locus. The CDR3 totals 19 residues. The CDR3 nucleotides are TGTGCCAGCAGCAAACAAATGGGGTTACTGACAGGGGACTCCACTGAAGCTTTCTTT. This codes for CASSKQMGLLTGDSTEAFF.